These 14 T cell receptor beta chains originate from one sample sequenced in a study of T-cell reconstitution after alpha-beta-depleted transplantation in children. As it was prepared, the TCRbeta library received unique molecular identifiers. MiXCR, applied by TCRdb to the PCR reads, yields one record per CDR3 protein. The repertoire holds a few hundred thousand distinct CDR3 sequences, with approximately 30% as singletons. The sample in question was PBMCs, obtained before TCRalphabeta/CD19-depleted stem cell transplant. These receptors came from a boy under two years old with Wiskott-Aldrich syndrome, due to receive a stem cell transplant.

The J gene is TRBJ2-1, the V gene TRBV29-1; the match to TRBD2 covers 11 bases. Germline V gene data show CDR1 as SQVTM and CDR2 as ANQGSEA. V dropped 6 bases and J dropped 2; count of bases not matched to a gene: 12. This CDR3 is 17 amino acids long. The CDR3 here is CSVKPTSGSRAYNEQFF. As DNA, the CDR3 is TGCAGCGTGAAGCCCACTAGCGGGAGTAGGGCCTACAATGAGCAGTTCTTC.

This clonotype turned up a few times. This chain links TRBV20-1 with TRBJ2-5; TRBD2 agrees at 8 bases. The V and J ends lost 1 base and 1 base, in that order; junction bases with no gene match: 5. Per the germline V gene, CDR1 is DFQATT and CDR2 is SNEGSKA (reference sequence). The CDR3 consists of 15 residues. The CDR3 nucleotides read TGCAGTGCTAGAGGAGCGGGAGCGATCCAAGAGACCCAGTACTTC. Protein product: CSARGAGAIQETQYF.

The rearrangement links TRBV2 to TRBJ1-3, with no clear D. Trimming removed 8 bases at V and 2 bases at J, with 7 bases between. The CDR3 has 12 residues. Germline-derived CDR1 and CDR2 are SNHLY and FYNNEI. CDR3 sequence reads: CASAPTGNTIYF. The CDR3 bases are TGTGCCAGCGCGCCAACTGGAAACACCATATATTTT.

There are a few counts of this clonotype. In nucleotides, the CDR3 is TGCGCCAGCAGCAGGACCGGACAGGGGGCGTATGGCTACACCTTC. It translates to CASSRTGQGAYGYTF. This rearrangement joins TRBV4-1 to TRBJ1-2, with 11 positions matching TRBD1. The CDR3 spans 15 residues. Germline loops: CDR1 MGHRA, CDR2 YSYEKL. V shed 5 bases, J shed 5 bases, and the junction held 7 bases outside the gene matches.

The chain recombines TRBV12-3 or TRBV12-4 with TRBJ2-1; D perhaps matches TRBD2 (6 bases). V gave up 3 bases and J gave up 12 bases, with 21 bases separating them. The CDR3 is 15 residues long. The CDR3 coding sequence is TGTGCCAGCAGTTTTTACGGGAGTGGATCCTTTTTGCAGTTCTTC. Protein: CASSFYGSGSFLQFF.

This clonotype has ten or more counts. The chain employs TRBV6-1 and TRBJ1-2, with 10 bases identical to TRBD1. Looked up from germline, CDR1 is MNHNS and CDR2 is SASEGT. The CDR3 runs to 16 residues. The ends lost 8 bases at V and 0 bases at J; junction bases unmatched: 9. CDR3 loop: CASGPGQGFTNYGYTF. The DNA of the CDR3 is TGTGCCAGCGGACCGGGACAGGGGTTTACTAACTATGGCTACACCTTC.

This clonotype was observed a handful of times. The genes are TRBV7-6 and TRBJ2-3; 12 nucleotides align to TRBD2. Germline-derived CDR1 and CDR2 are SGHVS and FNYEAQ. This CDR3 is 19 amino acids long. V lost 2 bases to trimming and J lost 5 bases; unmatched junction nucleotides: 14. The CDR3 protein is CASSLSKLTSGSYGDTQYF. The CDR3 DNA reads TGTGCCAGCAGCTTAAGTAAGCTGACTAGCGGGAGTTATGGAGATACGCAGTATTTT.

This clonotype has just a few counts. The chain joins TRBV12-3 or TRBV12-4 to TRBJ2-1, with D possibly matching TRBD2 (6 bases). CDR3 size: 15 residues. Trimming took 6 bases from V and 5 from J, leaving 17 bases between them. As DNA, the CDR3 is TGTGCCAGCAGGCCCTACGGGAGAGCGAACAATGAGCAGTTCTTC. It translates to CASRPYGRANNEQFF.

This clonotype came up a few times. The chain links TRBV28 to TRBJ1-5, with 8 bases lining up with TRBD1. This CDR3 has 16 amino acids. V shed 5 bases and J 0 bases; nucleotides not matched to a gene: 6. Looked up from germline, CDR1 is MDHEN and CDR2 is SYDVKM. This chain's CDR3 is CASSQWTGTSNQPQHF. As DNA, the CDR3 is TGTGCCAGCAGTCAATGGACAGGGACTAGCAATCAGCCCCAGCATTTT. The full variable domain, completed using reference TRBV28 and TRBJ1-5, is DVKVTQSSRYLVKRTGEKVFLECVQDMDHENMFWYRQDPGLGLRLIYFSYDVKMKEKGDIPEGYSVSREKKERFSLILESASTNQTSMYLCASSQWTGTSNQPQHFGDGTRLSIL.

This clonotype came up a few times. V usage is TRBV28 and J usage is TRBJ1-1, with D maybe TRBD1 (5 bases). The CDR3 contains 16 residues. V lost 6 bases, J lost 3 bases, and 20 bases lay in between. Germline V gene lookup returns CDR1 MDHEN and CDR2 SYDVKM. The CDR3 coding sequence is TGTGCCAGCAGCTATACCCCCAGGGAATATTACACTGAAGCTTTCTTT. It specifies CASSYTPREYYTEAFF.

This clonotype was seen only a few times. The genes are TRBV20-1 and TRBJ2-7, with 7 bases lining up with TRBD2. The V gene end was trimmed by 5 bases and the J gene end by 1 base; junction bases not matched to a gene: 14. Germline V CDR1 and CDR2: DFQATT, SNEGSKA (reference sequence). This CDR3 is built from 16 residues. DNA for the CDR3: TGCAGTGCTGGTCGCCCACCTAGCGGACCATCCTACGAGCAGTACTTC. Amino acids: CSAGRPPSGPSYEQYF.

The V call is TRBV6-2 or TRBV6-3, the J call TRBJ2-3; the match to TRBD2 covers 10 bases. This CDR3 spans 15 amino acids. Germline V gene data show CDR1 as MNHEY and CDR2 as SVGEGT. V shed 4 bases, J shed 6 bases, and the junction held 7 bases outside the gene matches. The DNA of the CDR3 is TGTGCCAGCAGTTCACGACTAGCGGGCGAGGATACGCAGTATTTT. Protein: CASSSRLAGEDTQYF.

The chain carries TRBV7-2 and TRBJ1-4; D is unresolved. This CDR3 comprises 15 residues. The germline CDR1 and CDR2 sequences are SGHTA and FQGNSA. Deletions cut 5 bases from V and 8 bases from J, with 18 bases between. The CDR3 region has the DNA TGTGCCAGCAGCCCGCAGAGATCAAGCGAAGAAAAACTGTTTTTT. Protein product: CASSPQRSSEEKLFF.

The V gene is TRBV3-1, the J gene TRBJ2-5, with no clear D. The CDR3 is made up of 15 amino acids. Trimming shortened V by 4 bases and J by 1 base, and 13 bases separated the two germline ends. The germline V gene has CDR1 LGHDT and CDR2 YNNKEL (reference sequence). The CDR3 reads CASSPAGPGQETQYF. The CDR3 region has the DNA TGTGCCAGCAGCCCGGCTGGGCCCGGCCAAGAGACCCAGTACTTC.